These 23 T cell receptor beta chains were sequenced from one sample in a study of blood T cell repertoires in COVID-19. The protocol was immunoSEQ multiplex PCR, while the TCRdb copy is restricted to in-frame clones and leaves out a portion. The sample has approximately 180,000 clones; 88% are singletons. The specimen was peripheral blood. The source is a human donor in a cohort sampled during active COVID-19.

This chain uses TRBV11-2 with TRBJ2-7; D not certain. The CDR3 covers 14 residues. V gave up 5 bases and J gave up 2 bases, with 13 bases separating them. CDR1 and CDR2 (germline): SGHAT, FQNNGV. In DNA form, the CDR3 reads TGTGCCAGCAGCCCTCCAGGAAACACCTACGAGCAGTACTTC. Its protein product is CASSPPGNTYEQYF.

V usage is TRBV5-6 and J usage is TRBJ2-1, with 8 bases lining up with TRBD2. Trimming removed 3 bases from V and 4 bases from J; junction bases left unmatched: 6. The CDR3 runs to 15 residues. Germline CDR1 SGHDT, CDR2 YYEEEE. This CDR3 is CASSSTSGKYNEQFF. CDR3 nucleotide sequence: TGTGCCAGCAGCTCAACTAGCGGAAAATACAATGAGCAGTTCTTC.

The chain recombines TRBV3-1 (or the pseudogene TRBV3-2) with TRBJ1-2, with TRBD1 matching over 8 bases. This CDR3 is 16 amino acids long. The germline CDR1 and CDR2 sequences are LGHDT and YNNKEL (reference sequence). V was clipped by 2 bases and J by 4 bases; unmatched bases: 9. This CDR3 reads CASSQPQGARTYGYTF. The CDR3, as DNA: TGTGCCAGCAGCCAACCGCAGGGGGCGCGAACCTATGGCTACACCTTC.

The chain couples TRBV9 to TRBJ2-3, with D maybe TRBD2 (6 bases). Germline V lookup: CDR1 SGDLS, CDR2 YYNGEE. Trimming removed 4 bases at V and 3 bases at J, with 18 bases between. The CDR3 extends over 16 amino acids. This chain's CDR3 is CASSPRFGGATDTQYF. The CDR3 DNA sequence: TGTGCCAGCAGCCCCAGATTTGGCGGGGCGACAGATACGCAGTATTTT.

The J gene is TRBJ2-1, the V gene TRBV7-9, with 7 bases identical to TRBD1. CDR1 and CDR2 (germline): SEHNR, FQNEAQ (reference sequence). J lost 14 bases, V lost 2 bases, and 9 bases had no gene match. The CDR3 sequence is 13 residues long. The CDR3 here is CASSLTAGTEEFF. CDR3 nucleotide sequence: TGTGCCAGCAGCTTAACTGCCGGGACAGAAGAGTTCTTC.

The chain recombines TRBV6-6 with TRBJ1-2, with D tentatively TRBD1 (6 bases). Germline V gives CDR1 MNHNY, CDR2 SVGAGI (reference sequence). V dropped 5 bases and J dropped 5 bases, with 12 bases sitting between them. This CDR3 contains 13 residues. CDR3 coding DNA: TGTGCCAGCAGTCCCACAGGGTTTTATGGCTACACCTTC. Its protein is CASSPTGFYGYTF.

This sequence joins TRBV5-1 and TRBJ2-7, with D possibly matching TRBD2 (6 bases). This CDR3 has 15 residues. Germline CDR1 and CDR2: SGHRS and YFSETQ. V lost 5 bases, J lost 7 bases, and 22 bases lay in between. CDR3: CASSKKTGTPEEQYF. DNA of the CDR3: TGCGCCAGCAGTAAGAAAACCGGGACTCCCGAAGAGCAGTACTTC.

V gene TRBV21-1 combines with J gene TRBJ2-1; TRBD2, the table's D call, lacks a check against the DNA. TRBV21-1 is listed as a pseudogene. The CDR3 is 16 amino acids. The CDR3 DNA reads TGTGCCAGCATCATACGACTACCCGGCTGGGTAAATGAGCAGTTCTTC. It translates to CASIIRLPGWVNEQFF.

The V and J genes are TRBV4-3 and TRBJ2-7; TRBD1 might be the D (6 bases). CDR3 size: 17 residues. Germline values: CDR1 LGHNA, CDR2 YSLEER. The V and J ends lost 0 bases and 2 bases respectively, with 17 bases between them. CDR3 amino acids: CASSQDMVGRGPYEQYF. The CDR3 nucleotides are TGCGCCAGCAGCCAAGATATGGTTGGCAGGGGCCCCTACGAGCAGTACTTC.

The chain couples TRBV6-5 to TRBJ2-1; D uncertain. Trimming took 3 bases from V and 5 from J, leaving 8 bases between them. CDR3 length: 13 amino acids. CDR1 and CDR2 (germline): MNHEY, SVGAGI. In DNA, the CDR3 is TGTGCCAGCAGTTATAAGCCCAACAATGAGCAGTTCTTC. This translates into CASSYKPNNEQFF.

CDR3 loop: CASSQGQGENSPLHF. CDR3 sequence (DNA): TGTGCCAGCTCTCAGGGACAGGGGGAGAATTCACCCCTCCACTTT. V usage is TRBV18 and J usage is TRBJ1-6, with 11 bases aligning to TRBD1. This CDR3 comprises 15 residues. The J segment lost 7 bases and the V segment lost 6 bases, leaving 5 bases of the junction unmatched. Germline V gene data show CDR1 as KGHSH and CDR2 as LQKENI.

The V gene is TRBV3-1 (or the pseudogene TRBV3-2), the J gene TRBJ1-2; TRBD1 might be the D (5 bases). The V end lost 1 base, the J end lost 4 bases, and 10 bases lay between the germline ends. This CDR3 comprises 14 residues. Germline assignment: CDR1 LGHDT and CDR2 YNNKEL (reference sequence). CDR3 protein: CASSQVPRVYGYTF. The CDR3 bases are TGTGCCAGCAGCCAAGTTCCCAGGGTCTATGGCTACACCTTC.

This clone was recorded only once. The chain employs TRBV5-1 and TRBJ2-5, with 14 bases matching TRBD2. Germline CDR1 and CDR2: SGHRS and YFSETQ. The CDR3 runs to 16 residues. After removal of 3 bases from V and 5 bases from J, the junction contained 6 bases not matched to a gene. CDR3 in DNA: TGCGCCAGCAGCTCCGGACTAGCGGGAGGATCTGAGACCCAGTACTTC. This codes for CASSSGLAGGSETQYF.

This rearrangement joins TRBV3-1 (or the pseudogene TRBV3-2) to TRBJ1-3, with 12 bases matching TRBD1. Germline CDR1 LGHDT, CDR2 YNNKEL (reference sequence). The CDR3 spans 17 residues. J was trimmed by 3 bases and V by 4 bases; bases with no gene match: 7. CDR3 DNA sequence: TGTGCCAGCAGCCCCTCCGGGACAGGGGGCCTTGGAAACACCATATATTTT. Translation gives CASSPSGTGGLGNTIYF.

This sequence joins TRBV9 and TRBJ2-5; 8 bases map to TRBD2. This CDR3 has 15 residues. Germline V gene data show CDR1 as SGDLS and CDR2 as YYNGEE. The ends lost 3 bases at V and 5 bases at J; junction bases unmatched: 9. The DNA for the CDR3 is TGTGCCAGCAGCGCGAGCGGGAGCCCGTTGGAGACCCAGTACTTC. Translation gives CASSASGSPLETQYF.

The rearrangement links TRBV27 to TRBJ2-7; the D gene is possibly TRBD1 (6 bases). V lost 7 bases to trimming and J lost 2 bases, with 15 bases between them. This CDR3 contains 14 residues. Germline lookup yields CDR1 MNHEY and CDR2 SMNVEV (reference sequence). The CDR3 bases are TGTGCCAGCAACCGAGGGGGACACACCTACGAGCAGTACTTC. Translating gives CASNRGGHTYEQYF.

This clone was observed once. CDR3 protein: CSVAGNRQGSSYEQYF. The CDR3 bases are TGCAGCGTTGCTGGGAACCGGCAGGGGAGTTCCTACGAGCAGTACTTC. The chain recombines TRBV29-1 with TRBJ2-7; D possibly corresponds to TRBD1 (6 bases). There are 16 residues in the CDR3. V was trimmed by 4 bases and J by 1 base, leaving 20 bases between them. Germline V gives CDR1 SQVTM, CDR2 ANQGSEA.

The chain is built from TRBV11-2 and TRBJ2-2; 10 bases line up with TRBD2. Germline CDR1 is SGHAT and CDR2 is FQNNGV. The CDR3 contains 18 residues. The trim removed 2 bases at V and 5 bases at J, leaving 11 bases unmatched. The CDR3 loop reads CASSLIRGASGRTGELFF. CDR3 DNA: TGTGCCAGCAGCTTAATCAGGGGAGCTAGCGGGAGAACCGGGGAGCTGTTTTTT.

The chain joins TRBV7-9 to TRBJ1-2; D is unclear. Trimming removed 1 base from V and 8 bases from J, with 14 bases in between. The CDR3 totals 14 residues. Germline lookup yields CDR1 SEHNR and CDR2 FQNEAQ (reference sequence). In DNA, the CDR3 is TGTGCCAGCAGCTTAGGGTCGGGGTTGGGCGGCTACACCTTC. Residues: CASSLGSGLGGYTF.

The chain carries TRBV28 and TRBJ2-2; 7 positions agree with TRBD2. The CDR3 consists of 18 residues. The junction had 17 bases not matched to a gene; V was cut back by 6 bases and J by 4 bases. Per the germline V gene, CDR1 is MDHEN and CDR2 is SYDVKM. CDR3 loop: CASSRLSFRTRTTGELFF. The CDR3 DNA reads TGTGCCAGCAGCCGACTCTCTTTTCGGACTAGAACCACCGGGGAGCTGTTTTTT.

The rearrangement links TRBV5-1 to TRBJ2-5; 13 nucleotides match TRBD2. Germline V CDR1 and CDR2: SGHRS, YFSETQ. Losses at the gene ends were 2 bases for V and 5 bases for J; bases not matched to a gene: 3. The CDR3 has 15 amino acids. CDR3 in amino acids: CASSFTSGGAETQYF. The CDR3, as DNA: TGCGCCAGCAGCTTCACTAGCGGGGGGGCTGAGACCCAGTACTTC.

CDR3 region: CASSVGTGEDYEQYF. CDR3 coding DNA: TGTGCCAGCAGCGTAGGGACGGGGGAGGACTACGAGCAGTACTTC. The chain combines TRBV9 with TRBJ2-7, with a possible D match to TRBD2 (6 bases). Trimming pared 0 bases from V and 3 bases from J, leaving 13 bases between. This CDR3 is built from 15 residues. The germline CDR1 and CDR2 sequences are SGDLS and YYNGEE.

This clone occurred a few times. This chain connects TRBV28 to TRBJ2-1, with a tentative D call TRBD2 (5 bases). The CDR3 loop spans 16 amino acids. The germline V gene encodes CDR1 MDHEN and CDR2 SYDVKM. V dropped 5 bases and J dropped 0 bases, with 14 bases sitting between them. Here the CDR3 reads CASSLPRGSSYNEQFF. The CDR3 bases are TGTGCCAGCAGTCTCCCCCGAGGGAGCTCCTACAATGAGCAGTTCTTC.